This note documents a single T cell receptor beta chain sequence. The antigen remains unidentified. These data come from a study of long-term antiretroviral therapy in people with HIV. The study, taken as a whole, reports: Repertoires from HIV showed CDR3 length ranges narrower than those of controls. No data on ART adherence, viral resistance or therapy changes. Subsequent to ART, diversity was augmented yet persisted below that of transplant donor controls.

They ran version v3.0 of the immunoSEQ assay at survey level. The method was immunoSEQ multiplex PCR; TCRdb's version includes in-frame clones alone and lacks a portion of them. Seen here are 16,000 or so clones, around 80% observed once, and the top ten hold around a fifth. Germline loops: CDR1 SGHAT, CDR2 FQNNGV. Trimming shortened V by 0 bases and J by 5 bases, and 13 bases separated the two germline ends. The CDR3 spans 15 residues. Treated in the United States were all of the participants with HIV. This receptor was obtained from a man aged 40-55 years with HIV. The material sequenced was unsorted PBMCs, taken 2.1 years after starting antiretroviral therapy. The chain joins TRBV11-2 to TRBJ1-2, with D maybe TRBD1 (6 bases). In DNA, the CDR3 is TGTGCCAGCAGCTTAGATCCAGGGGCAACGTATGGCTACACCTTC. Translation: CASSLDPGATYGYTF.